The 29 T cell receptor beta chains below come from one sample, sequenced in a study of blood T cell repertoires in COVID-19. Using immunoSEQ multiplex PCR, the repertoire was profiled, and TCRdb retains in-frame clones only, with some absent. The sample shows about 68,000 clones, 65% to 90% of them seen only once. The sample was peripheral blood. These receptors were collected from a man aged 45-65 years with acute or convalescent COVID-19.

This chain joins TRBV29-1 and TRBJ1-2; 10 bases match TRBD1. Germline CDR1 is SQVTM and CDR2 is ANQGSEA. CDR3 size: 13 residues. Trimming cost V 7 bases and J 5 bases; bases outside gene matches: 7. In nucleotides, the CDR3 is TGCAGCGCGGGACAGGGGAAGCTTTATGGCTACACCTTC. Residues: CSAGQGKLYGYTF.

The V and J genes are TRBV30 and TRBJ2-1; TRBD2 matches 12 bases. The J segment lost 9 bases and the V segment lost 1 base, leaving 7 bases of the junction unmatched. Germline V CDR1 and CDR2: GTSNPN, SVGIG (reference sequence). This CDR3 comprises 15 residues. The CDR3 nucleotides read TGTGCCTGGAGTGCCACTAGCGGGGGGCTCAGTGAGCAGTTCTTC. Amino acids: CAWSATSGGLSEQFF.

The chain is built from TRBV29-1 and TRBJ2-7, with a weak D call TRBD1 (5 bases). The germline V gene encodes CDR1 SQVTM and CDR2 ANQGSEA. The CDR3 spans 13 residues. V gave up 6 bases and J gave up 3 bases, with 15 bases separating them. CDR3 nucleotide sequence: TGCAGCGTGGCGAAAGGGGCCGGCTACGAGCAGTACTTC. It is translated as CSVAKGAGYEQYF.

The V and J genes are TRBV24-1 and TRBJ2-2; TRBD2 matches at 15 bases. The length of the CDR3 is 21 residues. The ends lost 4 bases at V and 13 bases at J; junction bases unmatched: 24. Germline V lookup: CDR1 KGHDR, CDR2 SFDVKD. In nucleotides, the CDR3 is TGTGCCACCAGTGACCTGAGAGGACTAGCGGGGGGGGATACCCAGGTGGTCGGGCTGTTTTTT. Amino acids: CATSDLRGLAGGDTQVVGLFF.

The chain has TRBV2 and TRBJ2-5; tentatively, D is TRBD2 (6 bases). Looked up from germline, CDR1 is SNHLY and CDR2 is FYNNEI. The CDR3 has 13 residues. Trimming took 11 bases from V and 2 from J, leaving 15 bases between them. This CDR3 is CAGNRDLQETQYF. The DNA for the CDR3 is TGTGCCGGTAACCGGGACTTACAAGAGACCCAGTACTTC. Full variable domain (outside the CDR3, taken from reference TRBV2 and TRBJ2-5): EPEVTQTPSHQVTQMGQEVILRCVPISNHLYFYWYRQILGQKVEFLVSFYNNEISEKSEIFDDQFSVERPDGSNFTLKIRSTKLEDSAMYFCAGNRDLQETQYFGPGTRLLVL.

DNA of the CDR3: TGTGCCAGCAGCTTGCTACAGTCTAAAAACGGGGAGCTGTTTTTT. Translation gives CASSLLQSKNGELFF. The chain joins TRBV5-6 to TRBJ2-2; no definite D call. The CDR3 runs 15 residues. Trimming removed 1 base at V and 7 bases at J, with 14 bases between. The germline gives CDR1 SGHDT, CDR2 YYEEEE.

The V and J genes are TRBV5-8 and TRBJ2-2, with a tentative D call TRBD2 (6 bases). The CDR3 is made up of 14 amino acids. V lost 0 bases and J lost 5, with 8 bases in between. In germline, CDR1 is SGHTS, CDR2 YDEGEE. The CDR3 loop is CASSLAGRTGELFF. The CDR3 DNA reads as TGTGCCAGCAGCTTGGCCGGGAGAACCGGGGAGCTGTTTTTT.

This clone has just one count. The V gene is TRBV7-6, the J gene TRBJ1-1; 8 nucleotides line up with TRBD1. The germline V gene has CDR1 SGHVS and CDR2 FNYEAQ. V was clipped by 3 bases and J by 5 bases; unmatched bases: 11. This CDR3 region has 16 residues. The CDR3 protein is CASSFVQGGGGTEAFF. The DNA of the CDR3 is TGTGCCAGCAGCTTCGTACAGGGGGGAGGTGGTACTGAAGCTTTCTTT.

CDR3 sequence reads: CASTVKGSGGTEDTQYF. CDR3 sequence (DNA): TGCGCCAGCACCGTGAAGGGAAGCGGGGGGACCGAAGATACGCAGTATTTT. The V call is TRBV5-1, the J call TRBJ2-3; 9 nucleotides align to TRBD2. Germline CDR1 SGHRS, CDR2 YFSETQ. CDR3 length equals 17 residues. V was clipped by 6 bases and J by 5 bases; unmatched bases: 16.

This clone was seen only a few times. The rearrangement links TRBV15 to TRBJ1-1; 7 bases agree with TRBD1. Germline V gives CDR1 LNHNV, CDR2 YYDKDF (reference sequence). The CDR3 has 14 amino acids. V lost 6 bases, J lost 3 bases, and 7 bases stayed unmatched. CDR3 bases: TGTGCCACCAGAACAGGGGCAAGACACACTGAAGCTTTCTTT. Protein: CATRTGARHTEAFF.

This chain links TRBV7-8 with TRBJ1-3, with 9 positions matching TRBD1. The CDR3 has 19 amino acids. V shed 3 bases and J 2 bases; nucleotides not matched to a gene: 14. Per the germline V gene, CDR1 is SGHVS and CDR2 is FQNEAQ. CDR3 in DNA: TGTGCCAGCAGCTTGCCGGGACAGGGTAAAACTCATACTGGAAACACCATATATTTT. Amino acid sequence: CASSLPGQGKTHTGNTIYF.

The chain is built from TRBV7-2 and TRBJ1-5; D is perhaps TRBD1 (5 bases). Germline lookup yields CDR1 SGHTA and CDR2 FQGNSA. The ends were cut back, 1 base at V and 4 bases at J, with 11 bases in the middle. This CDR3 is built from 15 residues. CDR3: CASSLGLAGNQPQHF. The DNA of the CDR3 is TGTGCCAGCAGCTTAGGACTAGCAGGGAATCAGCCCCAGCATTTT.

The CDR3 here is CASSGGDSRNTEAFF. CDR3 DNA sequence: TGCGCCAGCAGTGGAGGGGACAGCCGCAACACTGAAGCTTTCTTT. This sequence joins TRBV5-1 and TRBJ1-1; 7 bases are shared with TRBD1. The CDR3 runs 15 residues. CDR1 is SGHRS, CDR2 YFSETQ, per germline. Unmatched junction bases numbered 9, after V lost 5 bases and J lost 2 bases. Full variable domain (rest looked up from reference TRBV5-1 and TRBJ1-1): KAGVTQTPRYLIKTRGQQVTLSCSPISGHRSVSWYQQTPGQGLQFLFEYFSETQRNKGNFPGRFSGRQFSNSRSEMNVSTLELGDSALYLCASSGGDSRNTEAFFGQGTRLTVV.

V is TRBV9 and J is TRBJ2-2, with 7 bases fitting TRBD1. The CDR3 is 14 residues long. Germline V gene lookup returns CDR1 SGDLS and CDR2 YYNGEE. Germline trimming cut 3 bases from V and 5 bases from J; bases unmatched to any gene: 4. This CDR3 is CASSEQGWTGELFF. The CDR3 region has the DNA TGTGCCAGCAGCGAACAGGGGTGGACCGGGGAGCTGTTTTTT.

V is TRBV19 and J is TRBJ1-4, with no clear D. Germline V gene data show CDR1 as LNHDA and CDR2 as SQIVND (reference sequence). V was trimmed by 3 bases and J by 3 bases, leaving 11 bases between them. CDR3 length: 15 amino acids. The CDR3 coding sequence is TGTGCCAGTAGTATTAAGAGGTCGCCTAATGAAAAACTGTTTTTT. It is translated as CASSIKRSPNEKLFF.

The rearrangement uses TRBV15 and TRBJ2-7; a possible D gene is TRBD1 (6 bases). V dropped 3 bases and J dropped 4 bases, with 10 bases sitting between them. Germline values: CDR1 LNHNV, CDR2 YYDKDF (reference sequence). This CDR3 has 13 residues. This CDR3 reads CATSRDSGYEQYV. The CDR3 DNA is TGTGCCACCAGCAGGGACAGCGGTTACGAGCAGTACGTC.

The chain uses TRBV5-1 and TRBJ1-1, with D hard to call. In germline, CDR1 is SGHRS, CDR2 YFSETQ. The CDR3 is 13 amino acids. Trimming removed 0 bases from V and 5 bases from J, with 8 bases in between. The CDR3, as DNA: TGCGCCAGCAGCTTGGGGGCGCAAACTGAAGCTTTCTTT. Its translation is CASSLGAQTEAFF.

The gene calls are TRBV6-6 and TRBJ1-4; D gene unclear. The CDR3 totals 14 residues. Trimming stripped 6 bases from V and 10 bases from J, with 18 bases between. Looked up from germline, CDR1 is MNHNY and CDR2 is SVGAGI (reference sequence). The chain's CDR3 is CASRDIGEVGKLFF. The CDR3 DNA follows: TGTGCCAGCAGGGATATCGGGGAAGTGGGAAAACTGTTTTTT.

V is TRBV18 and J is TRBJ2-3; 14 nucleotides line up with TRBD2. Losses at the gene ends were 6 bases for V and 7 bases for J; bases not matched to a gene: 9. CDR1 is KGHSH and CDR2 is LQKENI in the germline V gene. CDR3 length: 16 amino acids. CDR3 in DNA: TGTGCCAGCTCGGCCGGGACTAGCGGGGGAGGTTATACGCAGTATTTT. Translation: CASSAGTSGGGYTQYF.

The chain is built from TRBV18 and TRBJ2-7, with 7 bases lining up with TRBD1. This CDR3 is 15 amino acids long. Germline trimming cut 2 bases from V and 3 bases from J; bases unmatched to any gene: 7. CDR1 is KGHSH, CDR2 LQKENI, per germline. For the CDR3, the DNA is TGTGCCAGCTCACCAGGAGAGGCAGGGGGCTACGAGCAGTACTTC. Protein: CASSPGEAGGYEQYF.

The chain recombines TRBV11-2 with TRBJ2-5; 8 bases are a match to TRBD1. The germline gives CDR1 SGHAT, CDR2 FQNNGV. The CDR3 runs 14 residues. Trimming removed 3 bases from V and 2 bases from J; junction bases left unmatched: 2. DNA of the CDR3: TGTGCCAGCAGCTTCACAGGGGGGCAAGAGACCCAGTACTTC. Its protein is CASSFTGGQETQYF.

This sequence joins TRBV19 and TRBJ2-3; 9 nucleotides match TRBD2. CDR3 length equals 18 residues. CDR1 LNHDA and CDR2 SQIVND come from the germline V gene (reference sequence). V was clipped by 0 bases and J by 12 bases; unmatched bases: 19. The CDR3, as DNA: TGTGCCAGTAGTATAGATTTCAGCGGTCAGCTAGCGGGGAGGGGTCAGTATTTT. Protein sequence: CASSIDFSGQLAGRGQYF.

The chain carries TRBV7-9 and TRBJ2-3; TRBD2 agrees at 8 bases. Germline values: CDR1 SEHNR, CDR2 FQNEAQ (reference sequence). CDR3 length: 17 residues. Trimming removed 2 bases from V and 3 bases from J; junction bases left unmatched: 10. In DNA form, the CDR3 reads TGTGCCAGCAGCTTAAGGGGGAGCGGGGGCCCTACAGATACGCAGTATTTT. Translation: CASSLRGSGGPTDTQYF.

The V call is TRBV27, the J call TRBJ2-1; TRBD1 aligns across 9 bases. This CDR3 is 13 amino acids long. Germline V lookup: CDR1 MNHEY, CDR2 SMNVEV (reference sequence). With 6 bases clipped from V and 8 bases from J, the junction kept 5 bases outside the gene matches. The DNA for the CDR3 is TGTGCCAGCAGACCGGACAGGGGAGATGAGCAGTTCTTC. Its protein product is CASRPDRGDEQFF.

The chain employs TRBV28 and TRBJ2-3; weak D call: TRBD1 (5 bases). The V and J ends lost 2 bases and 0 bases respectively, with 9 bases between them. This CDR3 is built from 15 residues. Germline CDR1 reads MDHEN; CDR2 reads SYDVKM. CDR3 residues: CASSLGAASTDTQYF. CDR3 coding DNA: TGTGCCAGCAGTTTAGGGGCCGCGAGCACAGATACGCAGTATTTT.

J is TRBJ2-3 and V is TRBV2; D may be TRBD1 (5 bases). The CDR3 covers 12 residues. Germline CDR1 is SNHLY and CDR2 is FYNNEI. Trimming pared 6 bases from V and 3 bases from J, leaving 7 bases between. The DNA of the CDR3 is TGTGCCAGCAGACCAGGGACAGATACGCAGTATTTT. Translation gives CASRPGTDTQYF. Filled out from reference TRBV2 and TRBJ2-3, the complete variable domain reads EPEVTQTPSHQVTQMGQEVILRCVPISNHLYFYWYRQILGQKVEFLVSFYNNEISEKSEIFDDQFSVERPDGSNFTLKIRSTKLEDSAMYFCASRPGTDTQYFGPGTRLTVL.

This chain connects TRBV19 to TRBJ2-1, with 13 nucleotides matching TRBD2. Looked up from germline, CDR1 is LNHDA and CDR2 is SQIVND (reference sequence). The junction had 9 bases not matched to a gene; V was cut back by 6 bases and J by 7 bases. CDR3 length: 16 residues. The DNA for the CDR3 is TGTGCCAGTAGCAATGGACTAGCGGGGGCCGGGAATGAGCAGTTCTTC. Its translation: CASSNGLAGAGNEQFF.

The chain recombines TRBV11-3 with TRBJ1-1; unclear D gene. CDR1 and CDR2 (germline): SGHNT, YENEEA. V was trimmed by 2 bases and J by 2 bases, leaving 6 bases between them. This CDR3 contains 13 residues. This CDR3 is CASSLLGNTEAFF. The CDR3 coding sequence is TGTGCCAGCAGCTTATTGGGCAACACTGAAGCTTTCTTT.

The gene calls are TRBV2 and TRBJ2-7, with TRBD2 as a possible D gene (5 bases). The V gene lost 0 bases and the J gene lost 3 bases, with 12 bases spanning the gap. The CDR3 totals 15 residues. Germline loops: CDR1 SNHLY, CDR2 FYNNEI. The CDR3 region has the DNA TGTGCCAGCAGTGAAGCTGGGGAGCGGAGCTACGAGCAGTACGTC. Translating gives CASSEAGERSYEQYV.